The entry below describes one T cell receptor (beta chain). Its antigen remains unknown. These data belong to a study of siplizumab effects on memory and regulatory T cells. Study conclusions and caveats: A major contribution to the alloresponse seemed to be made by naive T cells, which seemed more diverse than memory cells. Roughly 80-95% of dividing CD4+ or CD8+ clones were without an attributable naive or memory phenotype.

TCRdb's table, derived via immunoSEQ multiplex PCR, lists solely in-frame clones and lacks some. The sample consists of around 110,000 clones, 94% of them appearing once. Sequenced: non-Treg CD4+ T cells sorted from blood. The receptor comes from a human donor in good health.

The CDR3 DNA sequence: TGTGCCAGCAGCCATACGAGGTCGGATGGCTACACCTTC. This gives the protein CASSHTRSDGYTF. V usage is TRBV4-2 and J usage is TRBJ1-2; D remains unclear. CDR1 is LGHNA and CDR2 is YNFKEQ in the germline V gene. This CDR3 comprises 13 residues. Trimming took off 3 bases at V and 6 bases at J, with 11 bases between the two ends.